Reported below is one TCR beta chain. A junction end diverges from the germline sequence, so it may reflect a read error. These data originate in a study of cytomegalovirus exposure and HLA in healthy donors. Study as a whole: Findings of an earlier analysis included 90 million to 120 million unique TCR beta sequences from some 190 million T cells.

The PCR contained 60 Vbeta and 13 Jbeta primers. The data were produced by immunoSEQ multiplex PCR, yet TCRdb's version contains in-frame clones alone and is incomplete. The data show 160,000 or so clones, roughly 84% seen once. Per the germline V gene, CDR1 is SGHRS and CDR2 is YFSETQ. CDR3 length: 21 residues. The chain combines TRBV5-1 with TRBJ2-5; 10 positions agree with TRBD2. This receptor was obtained from a man younger than 40 in good health and CMV-seronegative. Sequenced sample: PBMCs. The CDR3 loop reads CASSLDQSSGLADDYKEAQYF. The CDR3 region has the DNA TGCGCCAGCAGCTTAGATCAGAGTAGTGGACTAGCGGACGATTACAAAGAGGCCCAGTACTTC.